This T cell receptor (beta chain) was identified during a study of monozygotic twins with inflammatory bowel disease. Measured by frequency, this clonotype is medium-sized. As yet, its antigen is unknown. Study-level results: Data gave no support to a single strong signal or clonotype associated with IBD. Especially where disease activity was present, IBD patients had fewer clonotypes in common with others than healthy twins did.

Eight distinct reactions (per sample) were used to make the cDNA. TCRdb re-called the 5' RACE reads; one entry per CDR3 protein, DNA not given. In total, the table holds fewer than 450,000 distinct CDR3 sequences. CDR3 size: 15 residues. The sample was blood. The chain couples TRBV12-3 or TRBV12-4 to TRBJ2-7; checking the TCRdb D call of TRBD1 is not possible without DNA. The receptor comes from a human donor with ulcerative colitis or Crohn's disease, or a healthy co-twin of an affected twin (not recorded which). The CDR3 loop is CASSLEDREFHEQYF.